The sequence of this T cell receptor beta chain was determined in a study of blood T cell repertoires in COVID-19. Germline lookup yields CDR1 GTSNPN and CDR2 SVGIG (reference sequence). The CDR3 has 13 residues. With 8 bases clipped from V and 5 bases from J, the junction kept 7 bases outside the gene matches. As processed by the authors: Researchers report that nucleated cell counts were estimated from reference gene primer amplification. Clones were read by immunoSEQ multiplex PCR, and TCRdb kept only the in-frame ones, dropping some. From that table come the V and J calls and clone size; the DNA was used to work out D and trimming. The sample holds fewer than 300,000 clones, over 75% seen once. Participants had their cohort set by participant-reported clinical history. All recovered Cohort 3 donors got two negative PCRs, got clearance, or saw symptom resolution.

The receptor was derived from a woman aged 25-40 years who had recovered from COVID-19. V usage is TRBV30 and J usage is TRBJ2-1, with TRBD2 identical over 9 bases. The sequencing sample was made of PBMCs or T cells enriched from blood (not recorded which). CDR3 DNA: TGTGCCCGGACGGGACTAGCAGACAATGAGCAGTTCTTC. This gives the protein CARTGLADNEQFF. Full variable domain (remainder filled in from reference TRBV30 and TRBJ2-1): SQTIHQWPATLVQPVGSPLSLECTVEGTSNPNLYWYRQAAGRGLQLLFYSVGIGQISSEVPQNLSASRPQDRQFILSSKKLLLSDSGFYLCARTGLADNEQFFGPGTRLTVL.